This T cell receptor beta chain was obtained from a study of blood T cell repertoires in COVID-19. Study overall: Samples taken during acute and convalescent COVID-19 were collected in the United States, Italy and Spain. The cDNA or gDNA used as material had been derived from T cells, B-cell-depleted T cells, or PBMCs.

Methods used by the authors: Counts of nucleated cells, estimated from reference gene primer amplification, were obtained. Here immunoSEQ multiplex PCR was the method, and the copy in TCRdb shows in-frame clones only, minus some. D and trimming were read from the DNA, whereas the V and J calls and clone size are those reported in that table. Seen here are roughly 120,000 clones, about 88% observed once, and the top ten hold about 4%. The CDR3 extends over 16 amino acids. Trimming cost V 0 bases and J 0 bases, with 10 bases left between them. The germline V gene encodes CDR1 SGDLS and CDR2 YYNGEE. This chain links TRBV9 with TRBJ2-1; weak D call: TRBD2 (6 bases). The receptor was isolated from a man aged 50-60 years with active COVID-19. Sequences were obtained from peripheral blood. CDR3 in amino acids: CASSVAEGRSYNEQFF. DNA for the CDR3: TGTGCCAGCAGCGTAGCGGAGGGACGCTCCTACAATGAGCAGTTCTTC. Looking up the rest from reference TRBV9 and TRBJ2-1 gives the full variable domain: DSGVTQTPKHLITATGQRVTLRCSPRSGDLSVYWYQQSLDQGLQFLIQYYNGEERAKGNILERFSAQQFPDLHSELNLSSLELGDSALYFCASSVAEGRSYNEQFFGPGTRLTVL.